The TCR beta chain under discussion was sequenced for a study of human T cells and chemical hapten exposure. Study-wide results and limits: Expanded TCRs made up significantly more big CDR3 similarity clusters than controls did.

TCRdb itself ran the RACE reads through MiXCR, one entry per CDR3 protein. The sample includes 65,000 to 80,000 distinct CDR3 sequences, approximately 10% seen only once; the top ten take about 1.5%. The time point: patch test 1, 2 weeks after DPC sensitization. Described treatment: therapeutic diphenylcyclopropenone sensitization with weekly scalp DPC. This clonotype has a handful of counts. The antigen is not known. V gave up 10 bases and J gave up 4 bases, with 9 bases separating them. The CDR3 covers 11 residues. This receptor was obtained from a woman aged 45-65 years with alopecia areata. Some clones in this sample may be carry-over from other donors' samples. The V gene is TRBV12-3 or TRBV12-4, the J gene TRBJ2-3; unclear D gene. The material sequenced was whole blood, taken in connection with sensitization to the hapten diphenylcyclopropenone (DPC). The DNA of the CDR3 is TGTGCCACTTCGTCGGCAGATACGCAGTATTTT. Protein product: CATSSADTQYF.